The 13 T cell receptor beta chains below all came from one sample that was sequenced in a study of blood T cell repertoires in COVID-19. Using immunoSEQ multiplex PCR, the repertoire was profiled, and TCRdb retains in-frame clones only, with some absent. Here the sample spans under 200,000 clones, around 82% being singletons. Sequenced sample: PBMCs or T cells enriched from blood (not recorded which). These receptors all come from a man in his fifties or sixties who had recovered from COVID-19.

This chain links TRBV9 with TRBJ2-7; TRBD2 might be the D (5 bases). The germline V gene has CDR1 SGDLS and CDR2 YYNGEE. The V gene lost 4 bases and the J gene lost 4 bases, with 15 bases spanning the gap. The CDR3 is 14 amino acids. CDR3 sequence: CASSLSYTGYEQYF. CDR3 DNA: TGTGCCAGCAGCCTCTCTTATACGGGATACGAGCAGTACTTC.

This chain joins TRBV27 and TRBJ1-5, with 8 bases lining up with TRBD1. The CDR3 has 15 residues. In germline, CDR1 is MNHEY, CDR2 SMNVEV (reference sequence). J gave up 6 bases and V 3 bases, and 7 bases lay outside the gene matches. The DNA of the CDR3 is TGTGCCAGCAGTTTCCAGGGGGCTGATGGTCAGCCCCAGCATTTT. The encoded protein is CASSFQGADGQPQHF.

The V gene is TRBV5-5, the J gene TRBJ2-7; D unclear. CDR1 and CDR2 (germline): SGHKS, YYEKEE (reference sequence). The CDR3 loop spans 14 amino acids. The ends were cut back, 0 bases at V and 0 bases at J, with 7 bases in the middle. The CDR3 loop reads CASSLGGISYEQYF. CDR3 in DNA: TGTGCCAGCAGCTTGGGCGGTATCTCCTACGAGCAGTACTTC.

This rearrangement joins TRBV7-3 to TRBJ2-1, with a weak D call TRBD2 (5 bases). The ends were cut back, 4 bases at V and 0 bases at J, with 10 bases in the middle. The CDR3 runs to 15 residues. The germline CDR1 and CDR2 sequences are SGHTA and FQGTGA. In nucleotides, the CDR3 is TGTGCCAGCAGCTACATTCTAGCCTCCTACAATGAGCAGTTCTTC. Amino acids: CASSYILASYNEQFF.

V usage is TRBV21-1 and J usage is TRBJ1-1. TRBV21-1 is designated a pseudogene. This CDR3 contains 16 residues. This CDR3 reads CASSLPRDEANTEAFF. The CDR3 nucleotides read TGTGCCAGCAGCCTCCCGCGAGATGAAGCGAACACTGAAGCTTTCTTT.

In nucleotides, the CDR3 is TGTGCCAGCAGGCGAGATGGAAAACTGTTTTTT. It is translated as CASRRDGKLFF. V and J are TRBV6-5 and TRBJ1-4; D gene unclear. Germline CDR1 is MNHEY and CDR2 is SVGAGI. Trimming removed 6 bases from V and 10 bases from J, with 9 bases in between. The CDR3 totals 11 residues.

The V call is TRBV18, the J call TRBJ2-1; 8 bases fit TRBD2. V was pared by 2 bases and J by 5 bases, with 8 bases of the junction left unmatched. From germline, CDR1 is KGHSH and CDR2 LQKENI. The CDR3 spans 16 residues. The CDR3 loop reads CASSPNSGEIHNEQFF. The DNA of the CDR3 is TGTGCCAGCTCACCAAATAGCGGGGAAATCCACAATGAGCAGTTCTTC.

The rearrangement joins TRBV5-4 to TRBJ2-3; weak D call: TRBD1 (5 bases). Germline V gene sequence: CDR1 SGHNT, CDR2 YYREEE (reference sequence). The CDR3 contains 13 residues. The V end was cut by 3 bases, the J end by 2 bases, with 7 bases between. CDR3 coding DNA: TGTGCCAGCAGCTCCAGGGACACAGATACGCAGTATTTT. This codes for CASSSRDTDTQYF. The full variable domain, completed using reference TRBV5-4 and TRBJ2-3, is ETGVTQSPTHLIKTRGQQVTLRCSSQSGHNTVSWYQQALGQGPQFIFQYYREEENGRGNFPPRFSGLQFPNYSSELNVNALELDDSALYLCASSSRDTDTQYFGPGTRLTVL.

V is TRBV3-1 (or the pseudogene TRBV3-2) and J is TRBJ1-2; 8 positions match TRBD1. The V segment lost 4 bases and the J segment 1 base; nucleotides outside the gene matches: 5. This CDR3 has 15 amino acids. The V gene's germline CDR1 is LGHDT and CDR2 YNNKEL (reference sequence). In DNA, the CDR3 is TGTGCCAGCAGCCCCGGAGACAGGGGTAACTATGGCTACACCTTC. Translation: CASSPGDRGNYGYTF.

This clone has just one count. This CDR3 is CAWSKGGNNSPLHF. CDR3 DNA sequence: TGTGCCTGGAGTAAGGGGGGGAATAATTCACCCCTCCACTTT. The chain couples TRBV30 to TRBJ1-6; maybe TRBD1 (6 bases). The CDR3 contains 14 residues. The germline gives CDR1 GTSNPN, CDR2 SVGIG (reference sequence). Trimming stripped 2 bases from V and 5 bases from J, with 10 bases between.

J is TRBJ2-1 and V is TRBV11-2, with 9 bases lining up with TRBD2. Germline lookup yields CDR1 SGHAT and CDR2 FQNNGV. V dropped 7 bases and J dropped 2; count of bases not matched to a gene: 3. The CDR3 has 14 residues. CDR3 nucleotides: TGTGCCAGCACCTCTAGCGGGGCCTACAATGAGCAGTTCTTC. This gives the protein CASTSSGAYNEQFF. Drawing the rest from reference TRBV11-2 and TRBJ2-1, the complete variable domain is EAGVAQSPRYKIIEKRQSVAFWCNPISGHATLYWYQQILGQGPKLLIQFQNNGVVDDSQLPKDRFSAERLKGVDSTLKIQPAKLEDSAVYLCASTSSGAYNEQFFGPGTRLTVL.

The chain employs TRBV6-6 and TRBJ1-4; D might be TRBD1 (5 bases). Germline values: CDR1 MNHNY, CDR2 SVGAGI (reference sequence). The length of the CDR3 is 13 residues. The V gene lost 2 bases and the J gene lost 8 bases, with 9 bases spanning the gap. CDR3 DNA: TGTGCCAGCAGTTACGGGGCATGGGAAAAACTGTTTTTT. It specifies CASSYGAWEKLFF.

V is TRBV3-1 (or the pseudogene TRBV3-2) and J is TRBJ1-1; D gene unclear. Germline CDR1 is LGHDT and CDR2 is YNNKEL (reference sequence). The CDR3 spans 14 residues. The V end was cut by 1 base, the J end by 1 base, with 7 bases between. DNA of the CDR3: TGTGCCAGCAGCCAAGGTGGCTCGAACACTGAAGCTTTCTTT. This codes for CASSQGGSNTEAFF.